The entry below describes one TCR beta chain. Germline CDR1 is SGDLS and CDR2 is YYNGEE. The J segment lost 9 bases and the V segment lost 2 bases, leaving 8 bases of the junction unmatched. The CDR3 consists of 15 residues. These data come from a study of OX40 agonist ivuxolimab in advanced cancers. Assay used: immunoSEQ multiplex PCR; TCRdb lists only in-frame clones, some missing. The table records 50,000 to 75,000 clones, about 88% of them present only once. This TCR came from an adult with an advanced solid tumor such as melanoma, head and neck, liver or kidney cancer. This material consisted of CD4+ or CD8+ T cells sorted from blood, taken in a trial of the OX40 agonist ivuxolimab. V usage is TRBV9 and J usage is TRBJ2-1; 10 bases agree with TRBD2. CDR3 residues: CASSVGASGSGEQFF. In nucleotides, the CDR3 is TGTGCCAGCAGCGTTGGGGCTAGCGGGAGTGGTGAGCAGTTCTTC. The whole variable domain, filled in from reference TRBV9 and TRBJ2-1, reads DSGVTQTPKHLITATGQRVTLRCSPRSGDLSVYWYQQSLDQGLQFLIQYYNGEERAKGNILERFSAQQFPDLHSELNLSSLELGDSALYFCASSVGASGSGEQFFGPGTRLTVL.